A selection of T cell receptor beta chains follows, all from one sample in a study of T cell repertoires in cytomegalovirus infection. Each CDR3 protein gets one entry after TCRdb re-called the reads with MiXCR. The sample has about 740,000 distinct CDR3 sequences; 35% to 45% are singletons. The source material was PBMCs. Receptor source: a human donor in good health (CMV status not recorded). Some clones in this sample may be carry-over from other donors' samples. CDR3s include the opening cysteine and the closing phenylalanine or tryptophan. Fields, in order: CDR3 length, V gene, clone size, J gene, D gene, CDR3 protein, CDR3 DNA. A D gene is named only where the DNA matches it firmly. Only part of the rows carry a size: once, few, many, or a class if the clone is expanded.

cdr3_length: 16
v_call: TRBV2
clone_size: -
j_call: TRBJ2-4
d_call: TRBD1
cdr3_aa: CASSERTGLGKNIQYF
cdr3_nt: TGTGCCAGCAGTGAACGGACAGGGTTGGGCAAAAACATTCAGTACTTC

cdr3_length: 16
v_call: TRBV6-1
clone_size: few
j_call: TRBJ2-1
d_call: TRBD2
cdr3_aa: CASSELPSGTPHEQFF
cdr3_nt: TGTGCCAGCAGTGAACTCCCTAGCGGGACACCCCATGAGCAGTTCTTC

cdr3_length: 13
v_call: TRBV6-5
clone_size: few
j_call: TRBJ1-1
d_call: -
cdr3_aa: CASSFGEGLGAFF
cdr3_nt: TGTGCCAGCAGTTTCGGGGAGGGATTAGGAGCTTTCTTT

cdr3_length: 16
v_call: TRBV10-3
clone_size: once
j_call: TRBJ2-3
d_call: -
cdr3_aa: CAIRSRGALSTDTQYF
cdr3_nt: TGTGCCATCAGGAGCCGCGGCGCCCTTAGCACAGATACGCAGTATTTT

cdr3_length: 12
v_call: TRBV12-3/TRBV12-4
clone_size: many
j_call: TRBJ1-2
d_call: -
cdr3_aa: CASSLGTYGYTF
cdr3_nt: TGTGCCAGCAGCTTGGGCACCTATGGCTACACCTTC

cdr3_length: 19
v_call: TRBV5-1
clone_size: -
j_call: TRBJ2-6
d_call: -
cdr3_aa: CASSLEGGKGASGANVLTF
cdr3_nt: TGCGCCAGCAGCTTGGAGGGGGGGAAAGGGGCATCCGGGGCCAACGTCCTGACTTTC

cdr3_length: 14
v_call: TRBV6-8
clone_size: -
j_call: TRBJ2-5
d_call: -
cdr3_aa: CASSAGGIGETQYF
cdr3_nt: TGTGCCAGCAGTGCCGGAGGGATAGGGGAGACCCAGTACTTC

cdr3_length: 16
v_call: TRBV7-9
clone_size: -
j_call: TRBJ1-1
d_call: -
cdr3_aa: CASSPQRGPPDTEAFF
cdr3_nt: TGTGCCAGCAGCCCCCAGCGGGGTCCCCCAGACACTGAAGCTTTCTTT

cdr3_length: 13
v_call: TRBV12-3/TRBV12-4
clone_size: -
j_call: TRBJ1-5
d_call: -
cdr3_aa: CASSPGPSGPQHF
cdr3_nt: TGTGCCAGCAGTCCCGGACCCAGCGGGCCCCAGCATTTT

cdr3_length: 14
v_call: TRBV7-2
clone_size: -
j_call: TRBJ2-7
d_call: -
cdr3_aa: CASSLVEGTGKQYF
cdr3_nt: TGTGCCAGCAGCTTAGTCGAAGGGACTGGGAAGCAGTACTTC

cdr3_length: 13
v_call: TRBV6-2/TRBV6-3
clone_size: many
j_call: TRBJ1-2
d_call: -
cdr3_aa: CASSYKAGYGYTF
cdr3_nt: TGTGCCAGCAGTTACAAGGCCGGCTATGGCTACACCTTC

cdr3_length: 15
v_call: TRBV24-1
clone_size: -
j_call: TRBJ2-2
d_call: -
cdr3_aa: CATSDPKQGTGELFF
cdr3_nt: TGTGCCACCAGTGACCCCAAACAGGGTACCGGGGAGCTGTTTTTT

cdr3_length: 17
v_call: TRBV7-2
clone_size: many
j_call: TRBJ2-3
d_call: TRBD2
cdr3_aa: CASSLGLAGGRTDTQYF
cdr3_nt: TGTGCCAGCAGCTTAGGACTAGCGGGAGGACGCACAGATACGCAGTATTTT

cdr3_length: 14
v_call: TRBV29-1
clone_size: -
j_call: TRBJ1-2
d_call: -
cdr3_aa: CSVATSGVGHGYTF
cdr3_nt: TGCAGCGTTGCCACCTCAGGGGTAGGACATGGCTACACCTTC

cdr3_length: 16
v_call: TRBV20-1
clone_size: -
j_call: TRBJ2-5
d_call: TRBD2
cdr3_aa: CSARDLYGRARETQYF
cdr3_nt: TGCAGTGCTAGAGATCTTTACGGGAGGGCCCGAGAGACCCAGTACTTC

cdr3_length: 14
v_call: TRBV19
clone_size: few
j_call: TRBJ2-7
d_call: TRBD2
cdr3_aa: CASSGSGGLYEQYF
cdr3_nt: TGTGCCAGTAGTGGGAGCGGGGGCCTCTACGAGCAGTACTTC

cdr3_length: 13
v_call: TRBV19
clone_size: few
j_call: TRBJ2-2
d_call: -
cdr3_aa: CASSMASPGELFF
cdr3_nt: TGTGCCAGTAGTATGGCTAGCCCCGGGGAGCTGTTTTTT

cdr3_length: 15
v_call: TRBV4-2
clone_size: -
j_call: TRBJ2-7
d_call: TRBD1
cdr3_aa: CASSQGQGLSYEQYF
cdr3_nt: TGTGCCAGCAGCCAAGGACAGGGTCTATCCTACGAGCAGTACTTC

cdr3_length: 15
v_call: TRBV27
clone_size: many
j_call: TRBJ2-3
d_call: -
cdr3_aa: CASSLKTAHLDTQYF
cdr3_nt: TGTGCCAGCAGTTTAAAGACAGCTCACTTAGATACGCAGTATTTT

cdr3_length: 14
v_call: TRBV3-1
clone_size: -
j_call: TRBJ2-5
d_call: TRBD2
cdr3_aa: CASSLSGGKETQYF
cdr3_nt: TGTGCCAGCAGCCTGAGCGGGGGCAAGGAGACCCAGTACTTC

cdr3_length: 15
v_call: TRBV7-6
clone_size: many
j_call: TRBJ2-6
d_call: -
cdr3_aa: CASSLEGAGANVLTF
cdr3_nt: TGTGCCAGCAGCTTAGAAGGGGCCGGGGCCAACGTCCTGACTTTC

cdr3_length: 14
v_call: TRBV5-5
clone_size: few
j_call: TRBJ1-2
d_call: -
cdr3_aa: CASSPDTGSGGYTF
cdr3_nt: TGTGCCAGCAGCCCCGATACAGGGTCGGGTGGCTACACCTTC

cdr3_length: 15
v_call: TRBV7-8
clone_size: many
j_call: TRBJ1-2
d_call: TRBD1
cdr3_aa: CASSTRQGLDYGYTF
cdr3_nt: TGTGCCAGCAGCACCCGACAGGGGTTAGACTATGGCTACACCTTC

cdr3_length: 16
v_call: TRBV3-1
clone_size: -
j_call: TRBJ1-6
d_call: -
cdr3_aa: CASSQDRPRQYSPLHF
cdr3_nt: TGTGCCAGCAGCCAAGACAGACCCCGACAATATTCACCACTCCACTTT

cdr3_length: 11
v_call: TRBV5-8
clone_size: many
j_call: TRBJ1-1
d_call: TRBD1
cdr3_aa: CASSLGQGAFF
cdr3_nt: TGTGCCAGCAGTTTGGGACAGGGGGCTTTCTTT

cdr3_length: 18
v_call: TRBV12-3/TRBV12-4
clone_size: -
j_call: TRBJ1-1
d_call: -
cdr3_aa: CASSFEAALMRENTEDFF
cdr3_nt: TGTGCCAGCAGTTTTGAGGCCGCTCTCATGCGGGAGAACACTGAAGATTTCTTT

cdr3_length: 15
v_call: TRBV7-2
clone_size: many
j_call: TRBJ1-1
d_call: TRBD1
cdr3_aa: CASNRGTPPNTEAFF
cdr3_nt: TGTGCCAGCAACAGGGGGACCCCGCCGAACACTGAAGCTTTCTTT

cdr3_length: 14
v_call: TRBV27
clone_size: few
j_call: TRBJ2-7
d_call: -
cdr3_aa: CASSLRPGIYEQYF
cdr3_nt: TGTGCCAGCAGTCTCAGGCCGGGAATCTACGAGCAGTACTTC

cdr3_length: 14
v_call: TRBV6-5
clone_size: few
j_call: TRBJ2-7
d_call: -
cdr3_aa: CASSYGLSSYEQYF
cdr3_nt: TGTGCCAGCAGTTACGGGCTTAGCTCCTACGAGCAGTACTTC

cdr3_length: 17
v_call: TRBV2
clone_size: few
j_call: TRBJ2-3
d_call: TRBD2
cdr3_aa: CASSEELAGGTTDTQYF
cdr3_nt: TGTGCCAGCAGTGAAGAACTAGCGGGAGGCACCACAGATACGCAGTATTTT

cdr3_length: 12
v_call: TRBV5-6
clone_size: -
j_call: TRBJ2-7
d_call: -
cdr3_aa: CAISFGIYEQYF
cdr3_nt: TGTGCCATCAGCTTCGGGATCTACGAGCAGTACTTC

cdr3_length: 14
v_call: TRBV2
clone_size: once
j_call: TRBJ1-2
d_call: -
cdr3_aa: CASSVSIRQRTYTF
cdr3_nt: TGTGCCAGCAGCGTGAGTATTAGACAGCGAACCTACACCTTC

cdr3_length: 15
v_call: TRBV5-1
clone_size: -
j_call: TRBJ2-7
d_call: TRBD1
cdr3_aa: CASRPAGTGAQEQYF
cdr3_nt: TGCGCCAGCAGGCCGGCCGGGACAGGGGCACAAGAGCAGTACTTC

cdr3_length: 16
v_call: TRBV10-3
clone_size: many
j_call: TRBJ1-3
d_call: -
cdr3_aa: CAISEPGRSTGNTIYF
cdr3_nt: TGTGCCATCAGTGAACCAGGGAGAAGTACTGGAAACACCATATATTTT

cdr3_length: 13
v_call: TRBV28
clone_size: few
j_call: TRBJ1-1
d_call: -
cdr3_aa: CASSPNRVAEAFF
cdr3_nt: TGTGCCAGCAGCCCGAACAGGGTTGCTGAAGCTTTCTTT

cdr3_length: 17
v_call: TRBV7-3
clone_size: -
j_call: TRBJ2-2
d_call: -
cdr3_aa: CASSLYHQQTGTGELFF
cdr3_nt: TGTGCCAGCAGCCTATACCATCAGCAAACGGGGACCGGGGAGCTGTTTTTT

cdr3_length: 14
v_call: TRBV15
clone_size: -
j_call: TRBJ2-5
d_call: -
cdr3_aa: CATSDWTEQETQYF
cdr3_nt: TGTGCCACCAGCGACTGGACAGAGCAAGAGACCCAGTACTTC

cdr3_length: 15
v_call: TRBV19
clone_size: -
j_call: TRBJ1-5
d_call: -
cdr3_aa: CASITVGSSNQPQPF
cdr3_nt: TGTGCCAGTATCACCGTTGGGAGTAGCAATCAGCCCCAGCCTTTT

cdr3_length: 14
v_call: TRBV6-6
clone_size: -
j_call: TRBJ1-3
d_call: -
cdr3_aa: CASSYRGDGNTIYF
cdr3_nt: TGTGCCAGCAGTTACCGGGGGGACGGAAACACCATATATTTT

cdr3_length: 14
v_call: TRBV30
clone_size: -
j_call: TRBJ1-6
d_call: TRBD1
cdr3_aa: CAGLPRDRNSPLHF
cdr3_nt: TGTGCCGGACTGCCCCGGGACAGGAATTCACCCCTCCACTTT

cdr3_length: 13
v_call: TRBV27
clone_size: -
j_call: TRBJ1-4
d_call: -
cdr3_aa: CASSLSGGGKLFF
cdr3_nt: TGTGCCAGCAGTTTATCGGGGGGAGGAAAACTGTTTTTT

cdr3_length: 13
v_call: TRBV27
clone_size: -
j_call: TRBJ2-5
d_call: -
cdr3_aa: CASSPILQETQYF
cdr3_nt: TGTGCCAGCAGCCCGATTCTCCAAGAGACCCAGTACTTC

cdr3_length: 16
v_call: TRBV7-8
clone_size: many
j_call: TRBJ2-2
d_call: TRBD2
cdr3_aa: CASSLRVAGYTGELFF
cdr3_nt: TGTGCCAGCAGCTTACGAGTAGCGGGATACACCGGGGAGCTGTTTTTT

cdr3_length: 14
v_call: TRBV5-1
clone_size: -
j_call: TRBJ2-1
d_call: -
cdr3_aa: CASSLAIRRREVFF
cdr3_nt: TGCGCCAGCAGCTTGGCCATCAGACGTAGGGAAGTGTTCTTC

cdr3_length: 17
v_call: TRBV12-3/TRBV12-4
clone_size: -
j_call: TRBJ1-1
d_call: -
cdr3_aa: CASQKFGLAQVNTEAFF
cdr3_nt: TGTGCCAGCCAAAAGTTTGGGCTGGCACAGGTTAACACTGAAGCTTTCTTT

cdr3_length: 15
v_call: TRBV7-3
clone_size: many
j_call: TRBJ1-1
d_call: -
cdr3_aa: CASSLGLGENTEAFF
cdr3_nt: TGTGCCAGCAGCTTAGGCTTGGGGGAGAACACTGAAGCTTTCTTT

cdr3_length: 17
v_call: TRBV20-1
clone_size: -
j_call: TRBJ2-1
d_call: TRBD2
cdr3_aa: CSARGTSGRAVLNEQFF
cdr3_nt: TGCAGTGCTAGGGGGACTAGCGGGAGGGCCGTTCTCAATGAGCAGTTCTTC

cdr3_length: 15
v_call: TRBV6-5
clone_size: few
j_call: TRBJ1-6
d_call: TRBD1
cdr3_aa: CASTGTGASNSPLHF
cdr3_nt: TGTGCCAGCACGGGGACAGGGGCTTCGAATTCACCCCTCCACTTT

cdr3_length: 11
v_call: TRBV29-1
clone_size: -
j_call: TRBJ1-2
d_call: -
cdr3_aa: CSVERVYGYTF
cdr3_nt: TGCAGCGTTGAACGGGTCTATGGCTACACCTTC

cdr3_length: 16
v_call: TRBV27
clone_size: -
j_call: TRBJ2-7
d_call: TRBD1
cdr3_aa: CASSPQTGQRNYEQYF
cdr3_nt: TGTGCCAGCAGCCCCCAAACGGGACAGCGTAACTACGAGCAGTACTTC

cdr3_length: 12
v_call: TRBV12-3/TRBV12-4
clone_size: -
j_call: TRBJ1-1
d_call: TRBD1
cdr3_aa: CASSGQDREAFF
cdr3_nt: TGTGCCAGCAGTGGACAGGACAGGGAAGCTTTCTTT

cdr3_length: 12
v_call: TRBV15
clone_size: -
j_call: TRBJ2-5
d_call: -
cdr3_aa: CATGEVEGTQYF
cdr3_nt: TGTGCCACCGGCGAAGTAGAGGGGACCCAGTACTTC

cdr3_length: 17
v_call: TRBV11-3
clone_size: few
j_call: TRBJ1-3
d_call: -
cdr3_aa: CASSLGLGIHSGNTIYF
cdr3_nt: TGTGCCAGCAGCTTAGGGTTGGGGATTCACTCTGGAAACACCATATATTTT